Listed below are T cell receptor beta chains from one sample, sequenced in a study of Ad26.COV2.S vaccination and SARS-CoV-2 variants. Clones were read by immunoSEQ multiplex PCR, and TCRdb kept only the in-frame ones, dropping some. The sample has roughly 420,000 clones, roughly nine tenths seen once. The specimen comprised peripheral blood, sampled in a trial of Ad26.COV2.S vaccine versus placebo. Source of these receptors: a person between 18 and 60 years old who received the Ad26.COV2.S COVID-19 vaccine or a placebo. The CDR3 runs from the conserved cysteine through the conserved F or W. The order of the fields is V gene, J gene, CDR3 protein.

V: TRBV28; J: TRBJ1-5; CDR3: CASIRQGGYQPQHF
V: TRBV2; J: TRBJ1-1; CDR3: CASSLMSFLAFF
V: TRBV11-2; J: TRBJ1-3; CDR3: CASHKDRGSGNTIYF
V: TRBV5-1; J: TRBJ2-1; CDR3: CASSLAGGRNEQFF
V: TRBV19; J: TRBJ1-2; CDR3: CASSIAGSVLTGAGYTF
V: TRBV6-5; J: TRBJ1-2; CDR3: CASRITGDYGYTF
V: TRBV2; J: TRBJ1-1; CDR3: CASSVGLVSRSPNTEAFF
V: TRBV13; J: TRBJ2-5; CDR3: CASSSIHRGEETQYF
V: TRBV7-3; J: TRBJ2-2; CDR3: CASSFTGTGDPGELFF
V: TRBV5-1; J: TRBJ2-1; CDR3: CASSQPYVGTDEQFF
V: TRBV12-5; J: TRBJ1-2; CDR3: CASGLVRVSGGIQLHVEGYTF
V: TRBV1; J: TRBJ1-5; CDR3: CTSSQEIRGHQPQHF
V: TRBV4-2; J: TRBJ2-7; CDR3: CASSQGITAYEQYF
V: TRBV5-1; J: TRBJ2-2; CDR3: CASSLSGPSVGELFF
V: TRBV27; J: TRBJ2-5; CDR3: CASSGVPIPETQYF
V: TRBV4-1; J: TRBJ1-1; CDR3: CASSSPGGIDTEAFF
V: TRBV19; J: TRBJ1-5; CDR3: CASSTQGQSNQPQHF
V: TRBV5-6; J: TRBJ1-2; CDR3: CASSLVVQGYGYTF
V: TRBV29-1; J: TRBJ2-7; CDR3: CSVGGYTYEQYF
V: TRBV19; J: TRBJ2-3; CDR3: CASSGSHGNTQYF
V: TRBV7-2; J: TRBJ1-5; CDR3: CASSGPLRNQPQHF
V: TRBV28; J: TRBJ1-2; CDR3: CASTPLPGRYGYTF
V: TRBV6-2/TRBV6-3; J: TRBJ2-4; CDR3: CASSYSSSGSKNIQYF
V: TRBV7-9; J: TRBJ2-1; CDR3: CASSLSVRGDYNEQFF